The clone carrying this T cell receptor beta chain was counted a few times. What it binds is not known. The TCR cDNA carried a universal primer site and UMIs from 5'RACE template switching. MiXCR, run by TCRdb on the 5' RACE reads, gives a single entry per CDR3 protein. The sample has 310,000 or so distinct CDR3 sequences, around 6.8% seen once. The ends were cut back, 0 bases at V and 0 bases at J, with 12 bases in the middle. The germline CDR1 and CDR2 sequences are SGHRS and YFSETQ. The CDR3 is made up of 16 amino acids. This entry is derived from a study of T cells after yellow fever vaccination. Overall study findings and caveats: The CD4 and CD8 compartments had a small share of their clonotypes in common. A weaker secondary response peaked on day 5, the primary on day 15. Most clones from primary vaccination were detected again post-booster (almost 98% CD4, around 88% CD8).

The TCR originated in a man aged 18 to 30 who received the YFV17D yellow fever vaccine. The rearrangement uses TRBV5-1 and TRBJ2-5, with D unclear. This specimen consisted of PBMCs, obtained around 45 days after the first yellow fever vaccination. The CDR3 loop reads CASSLVGWEDQETQYF. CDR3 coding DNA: TGCGCCAGCAGCTTGGTTGGGTGGGAAGACCAAGAGACCCAGTACTTC.